This is a list of T cell receptor beta chains from one sample in a study of blood T cell repertoires in COVID-19. The protocol was immunoSEQ multiplex PCR, while the TCRdb copy is restricted to in-frame clones and leaves out a portion. The data show under 300,000 clones, approximately 80% seen once. Sequencing was performed on peripheral blood. The receptors originated from a woman aged 35 to 49 with active or convalescent COVID-19. Both conserved end residues are part of each CDR3. The D gene is left open where the match is weak.

J gene: TRBJ2-7; D gene: -; V gene: TRBV9; CDR3 protein: CASSVDPWSSYEQYF
J gene: TRBJ1-1; D gene: -; V gene: TRBV4-1; CDR3 protein: CASSQERQTGAFF
J gene: TRBJ2-2; D gene: -; V gene: TRBV5-4; CDR3 protein: CASSLVGGGTGELFF
J gene: TRBJ1-4; D gene: -; V gene: TRBV19; CDR3 protein: CASSIPTRRDEKLFF
J gene: TRBJ2-7; D gene: -; V gene: TRBV15; CDR3 protein: CATSRELGVASEQYF
J gene: TRBJ2-3; D gene: TRBD2; V gene: TRBV7-6; CDR3 protein: CASSPRTGTSVTDTQYF
J gene: TRBJ2-7; D gene: TRBD2; V gene: TRBV7-9; CDR3 protein: CASSLAVGGGFYEQYF
J gene: TRBJ2-5; D gene: TRBD1; V gene: TRBV5-1; CDR3 protein: CASSRTGGEETQYF
J gene: TRBJ1-1; D gene: TRBD1; V gene: TRBV3-1/TRBV3-2; CDR3 protein: CASSPTGGRNTEAFF
J gene: TRBJ1-2; D gene: -; V gene: TRBV7-8; CDR3 protein: CASSHPLGAGYTF
J gene: TRBJ1-2; D gene: TRBD1; V gene: TRBV28; CDR3 protein: CASSTPSTGGIYGYTF
J gene: TRBJ1-2; D gene: TRBD1; V gene: TRBV7-3; CDR3 protein: CASSLGGRGYGYTF
J gene: TRBJ1-2; D gene: -; V gene: TRBV3-1/TRBV3-2; CDR3 protein: CASSQVDPGYGYTF
J gene: TRBJ2-3; D gene: -; V gene: TRBV7-3; CDR3 protein: CASSLTGRGTDTQYF
J gene: TRBJ1-5; D gene: TRBD1; V gene: TRBV3-1/TRBV3-2; CDR3 protein: CASSQSGQYSNQPQHF
J gene: TRBJ1-1; D gene: -; V gene: TRBV2; CDR3 protein: CASSDGGVSAEAFF
J gene: TRBJ1-5; D gene: -; V gene: TRBV2; CDR3 protein: CASSEAVRVLNVGNQPQHF
J gene: TRBJ2-3; D gene: -; V gene: TRBV6-6; CDR3 protein: CASSYHRTDTQYF
J gene: TRBJ1-4; D gene: TRBD1; V gene: TRBV28; CDR3 protein: CATENRGRYEKLFF
J gene: TRBJ1-1; D gene: TRBD1; V gene: TRBV6-5; CDR3 protein: CASSYSRDRGTEAFF
J gene: TRBJ1-5; D gene: TRBD1; V gene: TRBV11-2; CDR3 protein: CASSLTDRGNQPQHF
J gene: TRBJ2-1; D gene: -; V gene: TRBV25-1; CDR3 protein: CASSEYRDNEQFF
J gene: TRBJ1-3; D gene: -; V gene: TRBV12-3/TRBV12-4; CDR3 protein: CALEGRENTIYF
J gene: TRBJ1-1; D gene: TRBD1; V gene: TRBV7-2; CDR3 protein: CASSPRTGGGMEAFF
J gene: TRBJ1-1; D gene: -; V gene: TRBV7-9; CDR3 protein: CASSPGSSRRKSEAFF
J gene: TRBJ2-1; D gene: -; V gene: TRBV18; CDR3 protein: CASSPGIERNEQFF
J gene: TRBJ2-3; D gene: TRBD2; V gene: TRBV9; CDR3 protein: CASSVGSGGDTDTQYF
J gene: TRBJ1-2; D gene: -; V gene: TRBV4-1; CDR3 protein: CASSQEWGPRGNTF
J gene: TRBJ2-5; D gene: -; V gene: TRBV5-6; CDR3 protein: CASSFGETQYF
J gene: TRBJ2-7; D gene: TRBD1; V gene: TRBV10-3; CDR3 protein: CAISGTGDIDEQYF
J gene: TRBJ1-1; D gene: -; V gene: TRBV5-1; CDR3 protein: CASVGGNTEAFF
J gene: TRBJ1-3; D gene: -; V gene: TRBV7-9; CDR3 protein: CASSPSRPGNTIYF
J gene: TRBJ1-4; D gene: -; V gene: TRBV24-1; CDR3 protein: CATSDLPSTNEKLFF
J gene: TRBJ2-2; D gene: -; V gene: TRBV9; CDR3 protein: CASREIRHTGELFF
J gene: TRBJ2-2; D gene: -; V gene: TRBV19; CDR3 protein: CASSRGGGELFF
J gene: TRBJ1-4; D gene: -; V gene: TRBV6-1; CDR3 protein: CASSDFGVANEKLFF
J gene: TRBJ1-2; D gene: -; V gene: TRBV19; CDR3 protein: CASRSGGTYGYTF
J gene: TRBJ1-5; D gene: -; V gene: TRBV28; CDR3 protein: CASSPTVSNQPQHF
J gene: TRBJ2-4; D gene: -; V gene: TRBV3-1/TRBV3-2; CDR3 protein: CASSPRGLAKNIQYF
J gene: TRBJ2-3; D gene: -; V gene: TRBV24-1; CDR3 protein: CATSDLGLTDTQYF
J gene: TRBJ2-1; D gene: TRBD2; V gene: TRBV4-1; CDR3 protein: CASSQTSGGASYNEQFF
J gene: TRBJ2-1; D gene: TRBD1; V gene: TRBV5-1; CDR3 protein: CASSLAGDSSYNEQFF
J gene: TRBJ1-4; D gene: TRBD1; V gene: TRBV5-1; CDR3 protein: CASSPSTGVGEKLFF
J gene: TRBJ1-2; D gene: -; V gene: TRBV25-1; CDR3 protein: CASSDIFGYTF
J gene: TRBJ2-1; D gene: TRBD2; V gene: TRBV2; CDR3 protein: CASRLAGDYNEQFF
J gene: TRBJ2-7; D gene: TRBD2; V gene: TRBV2; CDR3 protein: CASRRGGYEQYF
J gene: TRBJ1-4; D gene: TRBD1; V gene: TRBV6-5; CDR3 protein: CASRRQGARIEKLFF
J gene: TRBJ1-2; D gene: -; V gene: TRBV9; CDR3 protein: CASSRGGNYGYTF
J gene: TRBJ1-6; D gene: TRBD1; V gene: TRBV28; CDR3 protein: CASSLSWGQLNSPLHF
J gene: TRBJ1-4; D gene: -; V gene: TRBV5-1; CDR3 protein: CASSEDARGGKLFF
J gene: TRBJ1-2; D gene: TRBD1; V gene: TRBV5-1; CDR3 protein: CASSSRDRANYGYTF
J gene: TRBJ1-1; D gene: -; V gene: TRBV11-2; CDR3 protein: CASSDSLNTEAFF